Below, 28 T cell receptor beta chains from the same sample are listed, as sequenced in a study of OX40 agonist ivuxolimab in advanced cancers. The repertoire was sequenced with immunoSEQ multiplex PCR; TCRdb's copy has only in-frame clones and lacks some. Of about 67,000 clones in the sample, approximately 81% were seen once. Sequenced here: CD4+ or CD8+ T cells sorted from blood, sampled in a trial of the OX40 agonist ivuxolimab. These receptors were collected from an adult with an advanced solid tumor such as melanoma, head and neck, liver or kidney cancer.

The chain is built from TRBV27 and TRBJ1-3; D gene ambiguous. Germline CDR1 and CDR2: MNHEY and SMNVEV (reference sequence). V was shortened by 9 bases and J by 0 bases, with 12 bases between the two germline ends. This CDR3 has 14 residues. As DNA, the CDR3 is TGTGCCAGGAGTAAGGATTACTCTGGAAACACCATATATTTT. It yields the protein CARSKDYSGNTIYF.

The chain has TRBV7-2 and TRBJ1-5, with D possibly matching TRBD1 (6 bases). The V and J ends lost 1 base and 7 bases respectively, with 14 bases between them. This CDR3 has 15 amino acids. Germline lookup yields CDR1 SGHTA and CDR2 FQGNSA. CDR3 loop: CASSLVGAEGQPQHF. In nucleotides, the CDR3 is TGTGCCAGCAGCTTAGTGGGGGCGGAGGGGCAGCCCCAGCATTTT. Filled out from reference TRBV7-2 and TRBJ1-5, the complete variable domain reads GAGVSQSPSNKVTEKGKDVELRCDPISGHTALYWYRQSLGQGLEFLIYFQGNSAPDKSGLPSDRFSAERTGGSVSTLTIQRTQQEDSAVYLCASSLVGAEGQPQHFGDGTRLSIL.

The chain recombines TRBV11-3 with TRBJ2-3; the D call may be TRBD1 or TRBD2 (5 bases each). The CDR3 is 15 amino acids. Trimming removed 1 base from V and 2 bases from J, with 10 bases in between. The germline gives CDR1 SGHNT, CDR2 YENEEA. The CDR3 loop is CASSLGGEPTDTQYF. The CDR3, as DNA: TGTGCCAGCAGCTTAGGAGGGGAGCCCACAGATACGCAGTATTTT. Looking up the rest from reference TRBV11-3 and TRBJ2-3 gives the full variable domain: EAGVVQSPRYKIIEKKQPVAFWCNPISGHNTLYWYLQNLGQGPELLIRYENEEAVDDSQLPKDRFSAERLKGVDSTLKIQPAELGDSAVYLCASSLGGEPTDTQYFGPGTRLTVL.

The gene calls are TRBV9 and TRBJ1-5; D is uncertain. The germline CDR1 and CDR2 sequences are SGDLS and YYNGEE. The V end lost 0 bases, the J end lost 0 bases, and 1 base lay between the germline ends. The CDR3 runs 13 residues. The chain's CDR3 is CASSVASNQPQHF. CDR3 nucleotide sequence: TGTGCCAGCAGCGTAGCTAGCAATCAGCCCCAGCATTTT.

This chain joins TRBV19 and TRBJ1-6; D unclear. The V end lost 6 bases, the J end lost 10 bases, and 10 bases lay between the germline ends. CDR1 is LNHDA and CDR2 is SQIVND in the germline V gene (reference sequence). CDR3 length equals 12 residues. DNA of the CDR3: TGTGCCAGTAGCGGGTCTCCCTCACCCCTCCACTTT. Translating gives CASSGSPSPLHF.

The rearrangement uses TRBV5-1 and TRBJ1-2; 8 bases align to TRBD1. CDR3 length equals 13 residues. V trimming: 4 bases; J trimming: 11 bases; junction bases outside the gene matches: 10. Germline loops: CDR1 SGHRS, CDR2 YFSETQ. CDR3 sequence (DNA): TGCGCCAGCAGCAACCTGGACAGGGTAGGGTACACCTTC. Amino acid sequence: CASSNLDRVGYTF.

The chain recombines TRBV2 with TRBJ1-5; a possible D gene is TRBD1 (6 bases). Germline V lookup: CDR1 SNHLY, CDR2 FYNNEI. CDR3 size: 13 residues. The V gene lost 9 bases and the J gene lost 8 bases, with 17 bases spanning the gap. The CDR3: CARRRISGEPQHF. The CDR3, as DNA: TGTGCCAGAAGGCGAATATCAGGGGAGCCCCAGCATTTT.

This clone was seen a handful of times. This rearrangement joins TRBV30 to TRBJ2-2; maybe TRBD1 (6 bases). V lost 0 bases and J lost 5, with 16 bases in between. The CDR3 is 16 amino acids. CDR1 and CDR2 (germline): GTSNPN, SVGIG (reference sequence). In DNA, the CDR3 is TGTGCCTGGAGTGTACCCGGGACATTGAAAACCGGGGAGCTGTTTTTT. As protein: CAWSVPGTLKTGELFF. Based on the CDR3 plus reference TRBV30 and TRBJ2-2, the full variable domain is SQTIHQWPATLVQPVGSPLSLECTVEGTSNPNLYWYRQAAGRGLQLLFYSVGIGQISSEVPQNLSASRPQDRQFILSSKKLLLSDSGFYLCAWSVPGTLKTGELFFGEGSRLTVL.

Notes on this clone: This same CDR3 is encoded by further DNA sequences in the sample. The rearrangement joins TRBV19 to TRBJ1-5; D is unclear. The CDR3 is made up of 13 amino acids. Germline V gene data show CDR1 as LNHDA and CDR2 as SQIVND (reference sequence). The V gene lost 5 bases and the J gene lost 0 bases, with 5 bases spanning the gap. CDR3 bases: TGTGCCAGTAGTGGCAATAGCAATCAGCCCCAGCATTTT. It encodes CASSGNSNQPQHF.

The chain links TRBV7-9 to TRBJ2-2; unclear D gene. The CDR3 is 16 residues long. Germline-derived CDR1 and CDR2 are SEHNR and FQNEAQ (reference sequence). The V gene lost 0 bases and the J gene lost 1 base, with 9 bases spanning the gap. CDR3 protein: CASSLARTRNTGELFF. CDR3 nucleotide sequence: TGTGCCAGCAGCTTAGCGAGGACGAGGAACACCGGGGAGCTGTTTTTT. The complete variable domain, with remaining parts taken from reference TRBV7-9 and TRBJ2-2, reads DTGVSQNPRHKITKRGQNVTFRCDPISEHNRLYWYRQTLGQGPEFLTYFQNEAQLEKSRLLSDRFSAERPKGSFSTLEIQRTEQGDSAMYLCASSLARTRNTGELFFGEGSRLTVL.

The chain couples TRBV5-1 to TRBJ2-1; 8 bases match TRBD2. Germline V gene sequence: CDR1 SGHRS, CDR2 YFSETQ. The CDR3 is 16 amino acids. Losses at the gene ends were 4 bases for V and 8 bases for J; bases not matched to a gene: 14. This CDR3 reads CASSPSRGAGVYEQFF. DNA for the CDR3: TGCGCCAGCAGCCCGAGCCGGGGAGCGGGAGTATATGAGCAGTTCTTC. Full variable domain (missing parts from reference TRBV5-1 and TRBJ2-1): KAGVTQTPRYLIKTRGQQVTLSCSPISGHRSVSWYQQTPGQGLQFLFEYFSETQRNKGNFPGRFSGRQFSNSRSEMNVSTLELGDSALYLCASSPSRGAGVYEQFFGPGTRLTVL.

The rearrangement uses TRBV10-3 and TRBJ2-7; 7 bases match TRBD1. The CDR3 has 12 residues. Germline CDR1 is ENHRY and CDR2 is SYGVKD. Trimming took 10 bases from V and 2 from J; bases not matched to a gene: 5. CDR3 nucleotide sequence: TGTGCCACCGCCGGGACAGCCTACGAGCAGTACTTC. It codes for CATAGTAYEQYF.

The chain is built from TRBV7-2 and TRBJ2-7; 8 nucleotides line up with TRBD2. The CDR3 is made up of 17 amino acids. Germline V gene sequence: CDR1 SGHTA, CDR2 FQGNSA. V dropped 2 bases and J dropped 1; count of bases not matched to a gene: 10. Here the CDR3 reads CASSLKPSGSISYEQYF. The DNA for the CDR3 is TGTGCCAGCAGCTTAAAGCCTAGCGGGTCGATTTCCTACGAGCAGTACTTC.

The chain joins TRBV7-2 to TRBJ1-5, with 8 bases aligning to TRBD1. CDR1 SGHTA and CDR2 FQGNSA come from the germline V gene. With V trimmed by 1 base and J by 8 bases, 1 base remained unmatched. The CDR3 has 13 amino acids. The CDR3, as DNA: TGTGCCAGCAGCTTAGAGGACAGGGAGCCCCAGCATTTT. Protein product: CASSLEDREPQHF.

V usage is TRBV30 and J usage is TRBJ1-4; D may be TRBD1 (5 bases). This CDR3 comprises 13 residues. V gave up 0 bases and J gave up 7 bases, with 9 bases separating them. Looked up from germline, CDR1 is GTSNPN and CDR2 is SVGIG (reference sequence). CDR3 sequence: CAWSVRGGEKLFF. The DNA for the CDR3 is TGTGCCTGGAGTGTACGTGGGGGTGAAAAACTGTTTTTT.

The count of this clone is one. The CDR3 region has the DNA TGTGCCAGTAGCCCTCAGACAGGATACACAGATACGCAGTATTTT. Translated: CASSPQTGYTDTQYF. V usage is TRBV19 and J usage is TRBJ2-3; perhaps TRBD1 as D (6 bases). The ends were cut back, 6 bases at V and 2 bases at J, with 15 bases in the middle. This CDR3 spans 15 amino acids. Germline V gives CDR1 LNHDA, CDR2 SQIVND (reference sequence).

This clone has only a few counts. J is TRBJ2-3 and V is TRBV30; possibly TRBD1 or TRBD2 for D (7 bases each). This CDR3 has 14 residues. Trimming pared 6 bases from V and 3 bases from J, leaving 16 bases between. CDR1 and CDR2 from the germline V gene are GTSNPN and SVGIG (reference sequence). CDR3 sequence (DNA): TGTGCCTGCCCTCAGGGGGGGAGGACAGATACGCAGTATTTT. Amino acids: CACPQGGRTDTQYF.

V gene TRBV4-1 combines with J gene TRBJ2-4, with TRBD1 matching over 9 bases. The CDR3 consists of 16 residues. J lost 3 bases, V lost 3 bases, and 6 bases had no gene match. Per germline, CDR1 MGHRA and CDR2 YSYEKL. This CDR3 is CASSHLRTGDKNIQYF. In DNA, the CDR3 is TGCGCCAGCAGCCACCTACGGACAGGGGACAAAAACATTCAGTACTTC.

A remark on this clone: The junction shows a germline mismatch at one end, possibly a read error. Other DNA sequences in the sample encode the same CDR3. CDR3 sequence reads: CASSLYRGGFADTEAFF. The CDR3 DNA is TGTGCCAGCAGCTTATACAGGGGAGGGTTTGCGGACACTGAGGCTTTCTTT. The chain uses TRBV5-6 and TRBJ1-1; 7 bases match TRBD1. The germline V gene encodes CDR1 SGHDT and CDR2 YYEEEE. The CDR3 has 17 residues.

In the case of this clone: A read error may account for a junction end that differs from germline. The chain uses TRBV7-7 and TRBJ2-5; 11 positions agree with TRBD2. The CDR3 loop spans 15 amino acids. The V gene's germline CDR1 is SSHAT and CDR2 FNYEAQ (reference sequence). CDR3 region: CASSFLAGGQETQYF. CDR3 coding DNA: TGTGCTAGCAGCTTCCTAGCGGGGGGCCAAGAGACCCAGTACTTC.

This rearrangement joins TRBV4-2 to TRBJ1-1, with D maybe TRBD1 (5 bases). Germline V lookup: CDR1 LGHNA, CDR2 YNFKEQ. The length of the CDR3 is 15 residues. V was shortened by 3 bases and J by 6 bases, with 17 bases between the two germline ends. This CDR3 reads CASSQQGFVNPEAFF. For the CDR3, the DNA is TGTGCCAGCAGCCAGCAGGGTTTCGTCAACCCTGAAGCTTTCTTT.

On this clone: The identical CDR3 is also encoded by other nucleotide sequences in the sample. The J gene is TRBJ2-3, the V gene TRBV30; D is unresolved. CDR1 and CDR2 (germline): GTSNPN, SVGIG (reference sequence). Trimming pared 1 base from V and 5 bases from J, leaving 10 bases between. The CDR3 is 13 amino acids. The CDR3 region is CAWSGRVGDTQYF. The CDR3 DNA reads as TGTGCCTGGAGTGGAAGGGTGGGAGATACGCAGTATTTT.

V and J are TRBV5-4 and TRBJ2-7; D is possibly TRBD2 (6 bases). Trimming cost V 3 bases and J 4 bases, with 26 bases left between them. This CDR3 is 18 amino acids long. The germline CDR1 and CDR2 sequences are SGHNT and YYREEE (reference sequence). In DNA, the CDR3 is TGTGCCAGCAGCTCGCTCTCCCCCGCGGGGATAGACTTGTACGAGCAGTACTTC. Amino acid sequence: CASSSLSPAGIDLYEQYF. The variable domain in full, completed from reference TRBV5-4 and TRBJ2-7, reads ETGVTQSPTHLIKTRGQQVTLRCSSQSGHNTVSWYQQALGQGPQFIFQYYREEENGRGNFPPRFSGLQFPNYSSELNVNALELDDSALYLCASSSLSPAGIDLYEQYFGPGTRLTVT.

This rearrangement joins TRBV6-5 to TRBJ1-2, with TRBD1 matching over 7 bases. This CDR3 is 14 amino acids long. Losses at the gene ends were 5 bases for V and 5 bases for J; bases not matched to a gene: 8. Germline-derived CDR1 and CDR2 are MNHEY and SVGAGI. For the CDR3, the DNA is TGTGCCAGCAGTGACCGACAGGGAGGGTATGGCTACACCTTC. It translates to CASSDRQGGYGYTF.

The J gene is TRBJ2-7, the V gene TRBV7-2, with D possibly matching TRBD2 (6 bases). Germline V gene data show CDR1 as SGHTA and CDR2 as FQGNSA. Trimming removed 1 base from V and 2 bases from J, with 9 bases in between. The CDR3 is 14 amino acids. The CDR3 loop reads CASSLGGTPYEQYF. The DNA of the CDR3 is TGTGCCAGCAGCTTAGGAGGGACTCCCTACGAGCAGTACTTC. The full variable domain, with the rest looked up from reference TRBV7-2 and TRBJ2-7, is GAGVSQSPSNKVTEKGKDVELRCDPISGHTALYWYRQSLGQGLEFLIYFQGNSAPDKSGLPSDRFSAERTGGSVSTLTIQRTQQEDSAVYLCASSLGGTPYEQYFGPGTRLTVT.

In this sample, this clone turned up a few times. The chain recombines TRBV2 with TRBJ1-1; no reliable D call. CDR1 and CDR2 (germline): SNHLY, FYNNEI. The CDR3 consists of 13 residues. V lost 7 bases, J lost 6 bases, and 15 bases lay in between. The CDR3 reads CASMMGSGAEAFF. CDR3 DNA: TGTGCCAGCATGATGGGAAGTGGCGCTGAAGCTTTCTTT.

This clone was found a few times. This chain joins TRBV28 and TRBJ1-2; D unclear. V dropped 4 bases and J dropped 8 bases, with 11 bases sitting between them. Germline assignment: CDR1 MDHEN and CDR2 SYDVKM. The CDR3 spans 12 residues. Here the CDR3 DNA reads TGTGCCAGCAGTTCCCTCCGGGTAGGCTACACCTTC. This sequence encodes CASSSLRVGYTF.

The chain uses TRBV7-9 and TRBJ2-5, with 14 bases matching TRBD2. Per germline, CDR1 SEHNR and CDR2 FQNEAQ (reference sequence). V dropped 5 bases and J dropped 5; count of bases not matched to a gene: 7. This CDR3 contains 16 residues. In nucleotides, the CDR3 is TGTGCCAGCAGCCGAGGACTAGCGGGGGGTAGGGAGACCCAGTACTTC. Its translation is CASSRGLAGGRETQYF.